This T cell receptor (beta chain) was found in a study of T cells in Graves' hyperthyroidism and ophthalmopathy (dated by TCRdb to the late 2010s). Context from the whole study: Peripheral blood samples were taken at the time of initial diagnosis, prior to any treatment. A discovery cohort of around 100 patients, approximately 45 with Graves' ophthalmopathy and approximately 57 with stable Graves' hyperthyroidism, was used to find distinguishing TCR V-J signatures. Prospective prediction of ophthalmopathy was tested in an independent validation cohort of 18 hyperthyroidism patients and some 17 patients who later progressed to ophthalmopathy. The roughly 100 discovery patients were randomly divided into training and test sets at a 7:3 ratio. The study also compared thyroid tissue and blood T-cell repertoires from several Graves' hyperthyroidism patients. Once sampling was done, hyperthyroidism patients were given methimazole at a starting dose of 30 mg daily, whereas ophthalmopathy patients were given high-dose intravenous methylprednisolone. The paper reports TCR Vbeta CDR3 sequencing of some 140 peripheral blood samples: approximately 41 ophthalmopathy, over 70 hyperthyroidism and 17 progressor patients.

What the work shows at the level of the full study, not this receptor alone: No statistical method was used to set the sample size in advance, and investigators knew the group allocation. A 13 V-J signature model separated ophthalmopathy from stable hyperthyroidism, with around 90% sensitivity and 81.08% specificity in cross-validation and 80%/75% in testing. Most expanded thyroid clonotypes (frequency above 0.001) were also detected in blood, suggesting blood repertoires may reflect thyroid immune responses. In validation, the model predicted progression to ophthalmopathy with 60% to 71% sensitivity and 72% to 85% specificity, a median of about six months before onset.

The TCR beta CDR3 regions were amplified from RNA transcripts. For the first round of RT-PCR on the TCR CDR3, the HTBI primer set was used together with the Qiagen OneStep RT-PCR kit. Libraries were constructed in a second round of multiplex PCR, after which size selection and purification were carried out. The libraries were sequenced on an Illumina HiSeq2000 using paired-end 100 bp reads. In the source study's methods: SOAPnuke was used to process the raw data, removing reads that contained adapters or uncalled bases, had a mean Phred below 15, or lacked an exact match to the constant primer or identifier. High-quality paired reads were merged with COPE v1.2.5, and unique nucleotide sequences were defined as clonotypes. MiTCR v1.1 was used to align the clonotypes against IMGT TRBV, TRBD and TRBJ reference segments. The analysis was restricted to V-J combinations with a frequency above 0.0001, which together covered just over 99% of the repertoires. A TCS score was defined as the ratio of F50 (clonal expansion) to E x V (chaos), with BLOSUM62-based TCRdist applied between CDR3 peptides within each V-J. Welch's t-statistics and random forest reduced roughly 540 V-J features to around 14, which were used in a naive Bayes classifier (R e1071). TCRdb trimmed public reads at Q25 via fastp, called clones via MiXCR and kept in-frame beta chains. CDR3 protein sequences are deduplicated, and each keeps its most common genes and DNA. The V and J calls shown here were made by TCRdb, not taken from the authors' results. The sample table records about 280,000 distinct CDR3 sequences; under 30% of these occur just once. Roughly 24% of the sample comes from the top ten.

The hyperthyroidism patients were between 18 and 65 years old and newly diagnosed, with a disease duration of less than 2 months. Exclusion was applied to patients with uncontrolled infections, other autoimmune diseases, pregnancy or lactation. Diagnoses relied on clinical symptoms, serum thyroxine and TRAb, thyroid ultrasound and orbital computed tomography. Blood from progressor patients was drawn when they were first diagnosed with hyperthyroidism, before any ophthalmopathy symptoms appeared. Ficoll-Paque density gradient centrifugation was used to isolate PBMCs from 10 ml of fresh peripheral blood. Progressor patients were defined as those initially diagnosed with Graves' hyperthyroidism in whom ophthalmopathy developed during follow-up. Trizol reagent was used to extract total RNA, and RNA quality was then checked on an Agilent 2100 Bioanalyzer. In this sample, this clonotype turned up many times. There is no known antigen for this receptor. No base quality information exists; no much larger clone differs at one position.

This receptor was taken from a man aged 35-49 years with Graves' hyperthyroidism that later progressed to Graves' ophthalmopathy. Sequencing input: blood.

The sequenced DNA: TGCAGCGCCACTGTCAGTATGAACACTGAAGCTTTCTTT. This encodes CSATVSMNTEAFF. The sequence joins TRBV29-1 to TRBJ1-1, with no confident D gene call. Spanning cysteine to phenylalanine, the CDR3 consists of 13 amino acids. The entry retains the CDR3 DNA only, 39 bases that are in frame from base 1. CDR1 and CDR2, looked up from the germline V gene, are SQVTM and ANQGSEA. Relative to germline, V is 7 bases shorter and J is 0 bases shorter, with 12 bases between their ends.